Shown below are 17 T cell receptor beta chains from a single sample sequenced in a study of T cell responses to AZD1222 COVID-19 vaccine. Libraries were prepared by immunoSEQ multiplex PCR; TCRdb keeps only in-frame clonotypes and omits some of them. The data hold roughly 85,000 clones, with 86% observed a single time. The material was peripheral blood, obtained on day 0 of AZD1222 vaccination. The receptor set was obtained from an adult in good health.

The V call is TRBV11-1, the J call TRBJ2-1; TRBD2 matches at 10 bases. The CDR3 totals 16 residues. The germline V gene encodes CDR1 SGHAT and CDR2 FQDESV (reference sequence). V trimming: 1 base; J trimming: 10 bases; junction bases outside the gene matches: 10. In nucleotides, the CDR3 is TGTGCCAGCAGCTTAGGTGCAGCGGGAGGGCCCGGCGAGCAGTTCTTC. Its translation: CASSLGAAGGPGEQFF.

The chain has TRBV5-1 and TRBJ2-3, with D maybe TRBD2 (5 bases). The CDR3 extends over 14 amino acids. V shed 0 bases and J shed 6 bases, with 11 bases lying between them. Germline V CDR1 and CDR2: SGHRS, YFSETQ. Here the CDR3 DNA reads TGCGCCAGCAGCTTGGCCAGCGGCGTCGATACGCAGTATTTT. Its translation is CASSLASGVDTQYF.

This sequence joins TRBV6-2 or TRBV6-3 and TRBJ1-2; D uncertain. V was trimmed by 1 base and J by 1 base, leaving 7 bases between them. Germline-derived CDR1 and CDR2 are MNHEY and SVGEGT. This CDR3 has 14 amino acids. CDR3 nucleotides: TGTGCCAGCAGTTACTACAGTGTTAACTATGGCTACACCTTC. It codes for CASSYYSVNYGYTF.

The rearrangement uses TRBV7-3 and TRBJ2-1; 7 bases fit TRBD1. CDR3 length: 15 amino acids. Germline assignment: CDR1 SGHTA and CDR2 FQGTGA. J lost 1 base, V lost 5 bases, and 5 bases had no gene match. CDR3 protein: CASSQGQTSYNEQFF. DNA of the CDR3: TGTGCCAGCAGCCAGGGACAGACTTCCTACAATGAGCAGTTCTTC.

The chain has TRBV2 and TRBJ2-7; D perhaps matches TRBD2 (5 bases). This CDR3 comprises 15 residues. Germline CDR1 reads SNHLY; CDR2 reads FYNNEI. Trimming cost V 6 bases and J 5 bases, with 20 bases left between them. The CDR3 sequence is CASRVGRAGKNEQYF. The CDR3 DNA reads TGTGCCAGCAGGGTAGGACGGGCCGGGAAAAACGAGCAGTACTTC.

The rearrangement joins TRBV28 to TRBJ2-7; D not resolved. Trimming left V 8 bases short and J 0 bases short, with 5 bases between. The CDR3 is 11 amino acids. From germline, CDR1 is MDHEN and CDR2 SYDVKM. CDR3 sequence (DNA): TGTGCCAGCTGGGGCTCCTACGAGCAGTACTTC. Translated: CASWGSYEQYF.

The rearrangement joins TRBV28 to TRBJ1-1; TRBD1 is a possible D gene (6 bases). V lost 6 bases and J 3 bases, leaving 17 bases between the germline ends. This CDR3 is built from 15 residues. Germline V gene lookup returns CDR1 MDHEN and CDR2 SYDVKM. The CDR3, as DNA: TGTGCCAGCAGCGGACGAGACAGGCGCGACACTGAAGCTTTCTTT. It translates to CASSGRDRRDTEAFF.

This clone was counted a few times. V usage is TRBV28 and J usage is TRBJ1-1, with 9 bases matching TRBD1. The CDR3 consists of 13 residues. The J segment lost 4 bases and the V segment lost 7 bases, leaving 4 bases of the junction unmatched. Germline loops: CDR1 MDHEN, CDR2 SYDVKM. Here the CDR3 DNA reads TGTGCCAGCACCTCGACAGGGGGCACTGAAGCTTTCTTT. This encodes CASTSTGGTEAFF.

The rearrangement uses TRBV14 and TRBJ2-5, with 9 positions matching TRBD1. In germline, CDR1 is SGHDN, CDR2 FVKESK. The CDR3 contains 15 residues. V trimming: 2 bases; J trimming: 5 bases; junction bases outside the gene matches: 6. The CDR3 sequence is CASSQHRGLGETQYF. DNA for the CDR3: TGTGCCAGCAGCCAACACAGGGGGCTCGGGGAGACCCAGTACTTC.

The chain combines TRBV3-1 (or the pseudogene TRBV3-2) with TRBJ2-5; the D gene could be TRBD1 or TRBD2 (5 bases each). V lost 5 bases and J lost 2, with 15 bases in between. Germline CDR1 is LGHDT and CDR2 is YNNKEL (reference sequence). The CDR3 loop spans 15 amino acids. The DNA of the CDR3 is TGTGCCAGCAGCATAAGGGGCGGAGGTCAAGAGACCCAGTACTTC. It translates to CASSIRGGGQETQYF.

The chain employs TRBV27 and TRBJ1-2; D is ambiguous. Trimming removed 4 bases from V and 5 bases from J, with 14 bases in between. Germline CDR1 is MNHEY and CDR2 is SMNVEV (reference sequence). CDR3 length: 14 amino acids. The CDR3 region has the DNA TGTGCCAGCAGTTCCGCCGGGCTGACATATGGCTACACCTTC. Encoded protein: CASSSAGLTYGYTF.

This chain connects TRBV19 to TRBJ1-5; TRBD1 is a possible D gene (6 bases). This CDR3 region has 16 residues. Trimming took off 0 bases at V and 2 bases at J, with 11 bases between the two ends. Germline CDR1 reads LNHDA; CDR2 reads SQIVND (reference sequence). This CDR3 is CASSIDPQGGNQPQHF. DNA of the CDR3: TGTGCCAGTAGTATAGACCCACAGGGTGGCAATCAGCCCCAGCATTTT.

This chain joins TRBV5-1 and TRBJ2-3; the match to TRBD1 covers 7 bases. Germline V lookup: CDR1 SGHRS, CDR2 YFSETQ. The trim removed 0 bases at V and 2 bases at J, leaving 9 bases unmatched. The CDR3 consists of 17 residues. The CDR3 bases are TGCGCCAGCAGCTTGGGGTCGATAGGGGGCTACACAGATACGCAGTATTTT. Translation gives CASSLGSIGGYTDTQYF. Filled out from reference TRBV5-1 and TRBJ2-3, the complete variable domain reads KAGVTQTPRYLIKTRGQQVTLSCSPISGHRSVSWYQQTPGQGLQFLFEYFSETQRNKGNFPGRFSGRQFSNSRSEMNVSTLELGDSALYLCASSLGSIGGYTDTQYFGPGTRLTVL.

This clone has a single count. This chain uses TRBV7-2 with TRBJ2-4; D may be TRBD2 (6 bases). With 1 base removed from V and 4 bases from J, the gap between germline ends came to 11 bases. CDR1 is SGHTA and CDR2 is FQGNSA in the germline V gene. This CDR3 is built from 15 residues. The CDR3 protein is CASSLGGAGKNIQYF. The DNA for the CDR3 is TGTGCCAGCAGCTTAGGCGGGGCCGGAAAAAACATTCAGTACTTC.

This clone was counted a single time. The genes are TRBV7-2 and TRBJ1-4; 9 nucleotides agree with TRBD1. There are 14 residues in the CDR3. The V segment lost 5 bases and the J segment 7 bases; nucleotides outside the gene matches: 5. Germline lookup yields CDR1 SGHTA and CDR2 FQGNSA. CDR3 DNA sequence: TGTGCCAGCAGCGAACAGGGGGCGCGTGAAAAACTGTTTTTT. Protein sequence: CASSEQGAREKLFF.

With regard to this clone: Distinct nucleotide sequences in the sample also encode this CDR3. Here the CDR3 DNA reads TGTGCCAGCAGTTTGGGGGGGAACTATGGCTACACCTTC. Its protein product is CASSLGGNYGYTF. The V and J genes are TRBV12-3 or TRBV12-4 and TRBJ1-2; possibly TRBD1 for D (5 bases). This CDR3 is built from 13 residues. Trimming shortened V by 3 bases and J by 2 bases, and 7 bases separated the two germline ends.

The chain uses TRBV7-2 and TRBJ2-7; the match to TRBD1 covers 7 bases. The CDR3 is 14 residues long. V was clipped by 1 base and J by 3 bases; unmatched bases: 3. Per the germline V gene, CDR1 is SGHTA and CDR2 is FQGNSA. The CDR3 is CASSLGWDSYEQYF. The CDR3 bases are TGTGCCAGCAGCTTAGGATGGGACAGCTACGAGCAGTACTTC.